The 27 T cell receptor beta chains reported below all come from one sample, sequenced in a study of blood T cell repertoires in COVID-19. Generated by immunoSEQ multiplex PCR, the TCRdb table keeps only in-frame clones and is missing some. The sample holds 120,000 or so clones; about 78% are singletons and the top ten take under 3%. Sequencing used peripheral blood. Receptors originate from a man in his 70s with acute or convalescent COVID-19.

V is TRBV27 and J is TRBJ1-4; D not certain. CDR1 is MNHEY and CDR2 is SMNVEV in the germline V gene (reference sequence). Trimming stripped 4 bases from V and 0 bases from J, with 6 bases between. The CDR3 extends over 14 amino acids. Here the CDR3 DNA reads TGTGCCAGCAGTTCGGTATCAACTAATGAAAAACTGTTTTTT. Its translation is CASSSVSTNEKLFF.

This clone occurred a few times. The chain uses TRBV6-2 or TRBV6-3 and TRBJ1-1; no clear D. The CDR3 has 13 amino acids. Trimming pared 2 bases from V and 4 bases from J, leaving 8 bases between. In germline, CDR1 is MNHEY, CDR2 SVGEGT. DNA for the CDR3: TGTGCCAGCAGTTACGCGGGGTTCACTGAAGCTTTCTTT. Protein product: CASSYAGFTEAFF.

The chain is built from TRBV20-1 and TRBJ1-1, with 9 positions matching TRBD1. The length of the CDR3 is 11 residues. Germline CDR1 and CDR2: DFQATT and SNEGSKA (reference sequence). The J segment lost 13 bases and the V segment lost 5 bases, leaving 8 bases of the junction unmatched. The CDR3 region has the DNA TGCAGTGCTTTTGGACAGGGGCGTTGTTTCTTT. It specifies CSAFGQGRCFF.

This chain uses TRBV9 with TRBJ1-1, with D possibly being TRBD1 (6 bases). This CDR3 has 17 residues. Germline V lookup: CDR1 SGDLS, CDR2 YYNGEE. Trimming took off 1 base at V and 0 bases at J, with 16 bases between the two ends. CDR3 nucleotides: TGTGCCAGCAGCGTAAGCGACAGGCCCTTAATGAACACTGAAGCTTTCTTT. It codes for CASSVSDRPLMNTEAFF.

The chain is built from TRBV11-3 and TRBJ2-5; the D is unclear. The V end was cut by 3 bases, the J end by 5 bases, with 13 bases between. This CDR3 has 14 residues. The germline V gene has CDR1 SGHNT and CDR2 YENEEA. In DNA, the CDR3 is TGTGCCAGCAGCTTCCCCAGCGTCGCCGAGACCCAGTACTTC. This sequence encodes CASSFPSVAETQYF.

The CDR3 is CSVARQSDTQYF. The CDR3 bases are TGCAGCGTTGCCCGACAATCAGATACGCAGTATTTT. V is TRBV29-1 and J is TRBJ2-3; D gene unclear. The germline V and J ends were trimmed by 4 bases and 4 bases, with 9 bases remaining between them. Germline loops: CDR1 SQVTM, CDR2 ANQGSEA. The CDR3 runs to 12 residues.

The chain combines TRBV7-3 with TRBJ2-7; 12 positions agree with TRBD2. The CDR3 has 15 residues. CDR1 SGHTA and CDR2 FQGTGA come from the germline V gene. Unmatched junction bases numbered 4, after V lost 3 bases and J lost 4 bases. CDR3 protein: CASSFRLAGVYEQYF. CDR3 DNA sequence: TGTGCCAGCAGCTTTAGACTAGCGGGGGTATACGAGCAGTACTTC. Based on the CDR3 plus reference TRBV7-3 and TRBJ2-7, the full variable domain is GAGVSQTPSNKVTEKGKYVELRCDPISGHTALYWYRQSLGQGPEFLIYFQGTGAADDSGLPNDRFFAVRPEGSVSTLKIQRTERGDSAVYLCASSFRLAGVYEQYFGPGTRLTVT.

The V and J genes are TRBV5-1 and TRBJ2-5; 7 bases are shared with TRBD1. Germline V gives CDR1 SGHRS, CDR2 YFSETQ. The CDR3 loop spans 14 amino acids. V was clipped by 2 bases and J by 1 base; unmatched bases: 2. DNA for the CDR3: TGCGCCAGCAGCTTTGGACAGGTCCAAGAGACCCAGTACTTC. Translated: CASSFGQVQETQYF.

This chain links TRBV5-1 with TRBJ1-6; D may be TRBD1 (5 bases). Germline CDR1 is SGHRS and CDR2 is YFSETQ. The V end was cut by 0 bases, the J end by 10 bases, with 14 bases between. CDR3 length: 15 amino acids. The chain's CDR3 is CASSLAPGSESPLHF. CDR3 in DNA: TGCGCCAGCAGCTTGGCCCCAGGGTCGGAGTCACCCCTCCACTTT.

The rearrangement links TRBV27 to TRBJ1-5, with 7 bases fitting TRBD1. V trimming: 0 bases; J trimming: 9 bases; junction bases outside the gene matches: 5. CDR3 size: 14 residues. Germline lookup yields CDR1 MNHEY and CDR2 SMNVEV (reference sequence). The CDR3 is CASSLSGGGRPQHF. Here the CDR3 DNA reads TGTGCCAGCAGTTTATCAGGGGGCGGGCGGCCCCAGCATTTT.

The CDR3 DNA reads TGTGCCAGCAGCAAACAATCGGGGTATGCAACTAATGAAAAACTGTTTTTT. It is translated as CASSKQSGYATNEKLFF. This chain uses TRBV7-2 with TRBJ1-4; D uncertain. Germline loops: CDR1 SGHTA, CDR2 FQGNSA. The CDR3 is 17 amino acids. The germline V and J ends were trimmed by 5 bases and 0 bases, with 16 bases remaining between them.

The V gene is TRBV5-1, the J gene TRBJ1-3; TRBD1 might be the D (5 bases). Trimming removed 0 bases at V and 2 bases at J, with 12 bases between. The germline V gene encodes CDR1 SGHRS and CDR2 YFSETQ. The CDR3 totals 16 residues. CDR3 nucleotide sequence: TGCGCCAGCAGCTTGGAAGGGGATCGGACTGGAAACACCATATATTTT. Its translation is CASSLEGDRTGNTIYF. Complete variable domain (other parts from reference TRBV5-1 and TRBJ1-3): KAGVTQTPRYLIKTRGQQVTLSCSPISGHRSVSWYQQTPGQGLQFLFEYFSETQRNKGNFPGRFSGRQFSNSRSEMNVSTLELGDSALYLCASSLEGDRTGNTIYFGEGSWLTVV.

The chain uses TRBV5-1 and TRBJ1-1, with no clear D. CDR3 length: 14 residues. Germline V gene data show CDR1 as SGHRS and CDR2 as YFSETQ. The V gene lost 0 bases and the J gene lost 0 bases, with 6 bases spanning the gap. For the CDR3, the DNA is TGCGCCAGCAGCTTGGCTGTAATGAACACTGAAGCTTTCTTT. This gives the protein CASSLAVMNTEAFF.

This chain links TRBV20-1 with TRBJ2-5; 7 nucleotides line up with TRBD2. Per germline, CDR1 DFQATT and CDR2 SNEGSKA (reference sequence). This CDR3 has 13 amino acids. The junction had 6 bases not matched to a gene; V was cut back by 3 bases and J by 5 bases. CDR3 bases: TGCAGTGCTAGTTGGGACTATGAGGAGACCCAGTACTTC. Its protein product is CSASWDYEETQYF.

In regard to this clone: The sample has other DNA sequences that encode this CDR3 too. V usage is TRBV5-1 and J usage is TRBJ2-5; D remains ambiguous. V gave up 0 bases and J gave up 5 bases, with 11 bases separating them. This CDR3 region has 14 residues. CDR1 is SGHRS, CDR2 YFSETQ, per germline. The CDR3 spells CASSLVAGEETQYF. DNA for the CDR3: TGCGCCAGCAGCTTGGTTGCAGGCGAGGAGACCCAGTACTTC.

This clone was counted many times. The chain combines TRBV7-3 with TRBJ1-6; the D gene is possibly TRBD1 (5 bases). The V gene's germline CDR1 is SGHTA and CDR2 FQGTGA. Trimming took 1 base from V and 7 from J, leaving 11 bases between them. The CDR3 runs 15 residues. The chain's CDR3 is CASSLNSAGNSPLHF. CDR3 nucleotides: TGTGCCAGCAGCTTAAATTCGGCAGGGAATTCACCCCTCCACTTT.

The chain joins TRBV9 to TRBJ2-5; 8 bases map to TRBD2. CDR3 length: 16 residues. The ends lost 4 bases at V and 1 base at J; junction bases unmatched: 9. CDR1 and CDR2 (germline): SGDLS, YYNGEE. In nucleotides, the CDR3 is TGTGCCAGCAGCACACCGGGGGGGGTGGCCCAAGAGACCCAGTACTTC. Protein product: CASSTPGGVAQETQYF.

This clone came up a few times. The V and J genes are TRBV29-1 and TRBJ1-2; D is undetermined. The germline V and J ends were trimmed by 2 bases and 7 bases, with 11 bases remaining between them. This CDR3 comprises 12 residues. Germline V lookup: CDR1 SQVTM, CDR2 ANQGSEA. CDR3 sequence reads: CSVEPGYGGYTF. CDR3 nucleotides: TGCAGCGTTGAACCCGGGTATGGTGGCTACACCTTC.

J is TRBJ1-6 and V is TRBV29-1; 8 nucleotides match TRBD1. The ends lost 8 bases at V and 10 bases at J; junction bases unmatched: 16. CDR1 is SQVTM, CDR2 ANQGSEA, per germline. CDR3 size: 15 residues. CDR3 sequence: CSKNHAGTGGSPLHF. CDR3 sequence (DNA): TGCAGCAAAAACCACGCCGGGACAGGTGGGTCACCCCTCCACTTT.

This chain connects TRBV19 to TRBJ2-2; D possibly corresponds to TRBD2 (5 bases). The germline V gene has CDR1 LNHDA and CDR2 SQIVND (reference sequence). V dropped 3 bases and J dropped 7 bases, with 9 bases sitting between them. CDR3 length: 13 residues. The CDR3 reads CASSMRVVGELFF. DNA for the CDR3: TGTGCCAGTAGTATGCGGGTCGTCGGGGAGCTGTTTTTT.

The chain employs TRBV7-2 and TRBJ1-6, with 9 bases aligning to TRBD1. V shed 2 bases, J shed 10 bases, and the junction held 6 bases outside the gene matches. The CDR3 runs 15 residues. From germline, CDR1 is SGHTA and CDR2 FQGNSA. The CDR3 bases are TGTGCCAGCAGCTTAAACAGGGGGCAGGTCTCACCCCTCCACTTT. This gives the protein CASSLNRGQVSPLHF.

The rearrangement links TRBV6-2 or TRBV6-3 to TRBJ2-3, with TRBD2 matching over 8 bases. Germline values: CDR1 MNHEY, CDR2 SVGEGT. The CDR3 spans 16 residues. Trimming at V came to 3 bases and at J to 6 bases, leaving 11 bases not matched to a gene. The DNA for the CDR3 is TGTGCCAGCAGTTATGTAATAGCGGGGAGCAAGGATACGCAGTATTTT. Protein: CASSYVIAGSKDTQYF.

For the CDR3, the DNA is TGTGCCAGCACTCAGTGGAACACCATATATTTT. Translating it yields CASTQWNTIYF. V is TRBV12-3 or TRBV12-4 and J is TRBJ1-3; no clear D gene. The V gene lost 7 bases and the J gene lost 7 bases, with 8 bases spanning the gap. The CDR3 extends over 11 amino acids.

This chain uses TRBV18 with TRBJ2-1; 12 bases map to TRBD2. J lost 1 base, V lost 6 bases, and 4 bases had no gene match. The germline V gene has CDR1 KGHSH and CDR2 LQKENI. There are 16 residues in the CDR3. The CDR3 nucleotides read TGTGCCAGCTCGCTAGCGGGGGGGAATTCCTACAATGAGCAGTTCTTC. As protein: CASSLAGGNSYNEQFF.

This clone was picked up one time. The chain has TRBV6-5 and TRBJ1-1; D gene uncertain. Trimming stripped 2 bases from V and 3 bases from J, with 4 bases between. CDR3 length: 12 residues. Germline lookup yields CDR1 MNHEY and CDR2 SVGAGI. CDR3 amino acids: CASSYRDTEAFF. CDR3 nucleotides: TGTGCCAGCAGTTACAGAGACACTGAAGCTTTCTTT.

V is TRBV27 and J is TRBJ2-7; D is perhaps TRBD2 (5 bases). CDR3 length equals 15 residues. Trimming stripped 5 bases from V and 6 bases from J, with 20 bases between. Germline V gives CDR1 MNHEY, CDR2 SMNVEV (reference sequence). The CDR3 region has the DNA TGTGCCAGCAGTCCCGTTGTAACTTCCGGGGTCGAGCAGTACTTC. It codes for CASSPVVTSGVEQYF.

Details on this clone: One junction end does not reproduce the germline sequence, and a read error may be involved. The chain carries TRBV5-1 and TRBJ1-6, with 10 bases identical to TRBD1. The CDR3 spans 16 residues. The germline V gene encodes CDR1 SGHRS and CDR2 YFSETQ. In DNA form, the CDR3 reads TGCGCCACCAGCCTTGGACAGGGGGACTATAATTCACCCCTCCACTTT. It encodes CATSLGQGDYNSPLHF.